One and the same sample provided the 8 T cell receptor beta chains below, sequenced in a study of beta chain features in type 1 diabetes. Broader study findings: Moderate yet significant TCRB CDR3 shortening was seen in Type 1 diabetes patients in all four CD4+ subsets.

Their cognate antigens are unknown. TCRB transcripts that were expressed got sequenced, as all of the isolated RNA had been reverse transcribed. Sequencing used immunoSEQ multiplex PCR; TCRdb keeps in-frame clones, though not all of them. The table lists a few hundred thousand clones, about 12% of them singletons. Sequenced material: naive CD4+ T cells from blood. These receptors came from a woman aged 18-29 years with type 1 diabetes.

This clone has just a few counts. The rearrangement uses TRBV20-1 and TRBJ2-5; tentative D call: TRBD2 (5 bases). This CDR3 has 11 amino acids. The germline V gene encodes CDR1 DFQATT and CDR2 SNEGSKA (reference sequence). The CDR3 DNA is TGCAGCGGTCGGGGACAAGAGACCCAGTACTTC. Protein sequence: CSGRGQETQYF.

The CDR3 region has the DNA TGCGCCAGCAGCCAAGACAATTCATTGGAAAAACTGTTTTTT. Translating it yields CASSQDNSLEKLFF. The chain recombines TRBV4-3 with TRBJ1-4; D is unresolved. This CDR3 is 14 amino acids long. Germline CDR1 is LGHNA and CDR2 is YSLEER. The V gene lost 0 bases and the J gene lost 8 bases, with 10 bases spanning the gap.

V and J are TRBV4-2 and TRBJ2-4; D remains ambiguous. The CDR3 spans 16 residues. Trimming cost V 1 base and J 7 bases, with 17 bases left between them. The germline V gene encodes CDR1 LGHNA and CDR2 YNFKEQ. In DNA form, the CDR3 reads TGTGCCAGCAGCCAAGGTATAAACAGCAATCCCAACATTCAGTACTTC. It is translated as CASSQGINSNPNIQYF.

This clone was observed a handful of times. The chain joins TRBV30 to TRBJ2-4; TRBD2 matches at 7 bases. The germline CDR1 and CDR2 sequences are GTSNPN and SVGIG (reference sequence). CDR3 length: 13 amino acids. The V gene end was trimmed by 7 bases and the J gene end by 7 bases; junction bases not matched to a gene: 10. The CDR3 region is CASKLASGNIQYF. Written as DNA, the CDR3 is TGTGCCTCTAAACTAGCGTCCGGGAACATTCAGTACTTC.

The J gene is TRBJ1-2, the V gene TRBV10-2, with unresolved D. V dropped 2 bases and J dropped 10 bases, with 8 bases sitting between them. Germline V gene sequence: CDR1 WSHSY, CDR2 SAAADI. This CDR3 has 11 residues. The CDR3 region is CASSENSPYTF. CDR3 DNA sequence: TGCGCCAGCAGTGAGAACTCGCCCTACACCTTC.

The rearrangement uses TRBV12-2 and TRBJ2-5; TRBD2, as called in the table, went unchecked against the DNA. TRBV12-2 is a known pseudogene. The CDR3 has 18 amino acids. The CDR3 reads CASRFYAAVAGFQETQYF. The CDR3 DNA reads as TGTGCAAGTCGCTTTTACGCCGCAGTAGCGGGATTCCAAGAGACCCAGTACTTC.

The chain employs TRBV7-2 and TRBJ1-6; D not resolved. The CDR3 runs 13 residues. CDR1 and CDR2 (germline): SGHTA, FQGNSA. Trimming removed 1 base at V and 7 bases at J, with 5 bases between. The CDR3 here is CASSLERNSPLHF. The CDR3 region has the DNA TGTGCCAGCAGCTTAGAGAGGAATTCACCCCTCCACTTT.

The table lists this clone with a few counts. The CDR3 nucleotides read TGTGCCAGCGCACGAAGCGGCTACGAGCAGTACTTC. Translated: CASARSGYEQYF. The chain employs TRBV7-9 and TRBJ2-7, with D possibly TRBD2 on 5 matching bases. The ends were cut back, 8 bases at V and 3 bases at J, with 11 bases in the middle. This CDR3 is 12 amino acids long. The germline V gene has CDR1 SEHNR and CDR2 FQNEAQ (reference sequence). Combining the CDR3 with reference TRBV7-9 and TRBJ2-7 gives the whole variable domain DTGVSQNPRHKITKRGQNVTFRCDPISEHNRLYWYRQTLGQGPEFLTYFQNEAQLEKSRLLSDRFSAERPKGSFSTLEIQRTEQGDSAMYLCASARSGYEQYFGPGTRLTVT.